These 24 T cell receptor beta chains were all obtained from the same sample, sequenced in a study of T cells after yellow fever vaccination. Each CDR3 protein gets one entry after TCRdb re-called the 5' RACE reads with MiXCR. Of 230,000 or so distinct CDR3 sequences listed, roughly 4% are singletons. The sequencing used PBMCs, collected 15 days after the yellow fever booster vaccination. The receptors come from a young man who received the YFV17D yellow fever vaccine.

This clonotype was detected many times. This chain links TRBV10-3 with TRBJ2-3; 8 positions match TRBD2. Germline CDR1 is ENHRY and CDR2 is SYGVKD. CDR3 length: 14 amino acids. J lost 3 bases, V lost 10 bases, and 9 bases had no gene match. The CDR3 spells CATGGVGGTDTQYF. As DNA, the CDR3 is TGTGCCACGGGGGGGGTAGGAGGAACAGATACGCAGTATTTT.

This clonotype was seen repeatedly, ten times or more. The V gene is TRBV6-6, the J gene TRBJ2-1, with D perhaps TRBD1 (7 bases). Trimming shortened V by 2 bases and J by 6 bases, and 20 bases separated the two germline ends. The CDR3 runs 17 residues. The V gene's germline CDR1 is MNHNY and CDR2 SVGAGI (reference sequence). The CDR3 region has the DNA TGTGCCAGCAGTTACGCTTTTTCAGGGGGAGGTAGCAATGAGCAGTTCTTC. Its protein is CASSYAFSGGGSNEQFF.

This clonotype was counted many times. J is TRBJ2-3 and V is TRBV5-1; 10 bases agree with TRBD1. This CDR3 region has 16 residues. Germline CDR1 SGHRS, CDR2 YFSETQ. V was clipped by 0 bases and J by 4 bases; unmatched bases: 5. CDR3 sequence: CASSLEGTGEADTQYF. In nucleotides, the CDR3 is TGCGCCAGCAGCTTGGAAGGGACAGGGGAGGCAGATACGCAGTATTTT.

This clonotype was observed many times. The V gene is TRBV5-1, the J gene TRBJ1-1; D perhaps matches TRBD1 (5 bases). Germline V gene data show CDR1 as SGHRS and CDR2 as YFSETQ. The CDR3 is 14 amino acids. V was cut by 4 bases and J by 0 bases, with 10 bases left in between. CDR3 residues: CASSEGRLNTEAFF. For the CDR3, the DNA is TGCGCCAGCAGCGAGGGACGGCTGAACACTGAAGCTTTCTTT.

The table lists this clonotype with many counts. The chain carries TRBV5-1 and TRBJ1-2, with D tentatively TRBD1 (5 bases). The CDR3 covers 14 residues. V gave up 2 bases and J gave up 2 bases, with 10 bases separating them. Germline V gene sequence: CDR1 SGHRS, CDR2 YFSETQ. The CDR3 DNA reads as TGCGCCAGCAGCTTCAGGGAAAGGAACTATGGCTACACCTTC. It codes for CASSFRERNYGYTF.

This clonotype was recorded many times. The V and J genes are TRBV4-3 and TRBJ2-1, with a tentative D call TRBD2 (10 bases). The ends were cut back, 0 bases at V and 14 bases at J, with 20 bases in the middle. The CDR3 runs to 15 residues. CDR1 and CDR2 from the germline V gene are LGHNA and YSLEER. The CDR3 sequence: CASSQEASGGQGEFF. DNA for the CDR3: TGCGCCAGCAGCCAAGAGGCTAGCGGGGGACAGGGCGAGTTCTTC.

This clonotype was seen ten or more times. The chain joins TRBV12-3 or TRBV12-4 to TRBJ1-4; maybe TRBD1 (5 bases). This CDR3 has 12 residues. Trimming stripped 2 bases from V and 10 bases from J, with 8 bases between. The CDR3 loop reads CASSLRDLKLFF. DNA for the CDR3: TGTGCCAGCAGTTTAAGGGACTTAAAACTGTTTTTT.

The rearrangement links TRBV19 to TRBJ1-4, with a possible D match to TRBD1 (6 bases). Germline V gene lookup returns CDR1 LNHDA and CDR2 SQIVND (reference sequence). V lost 5 bases and J lost 8, with 18 bases in between. The CDR3 runs to 15 residues. CDR3 amino acids: CASSLQGLSIEKLFF. The CDR3 coding sequence is TGTGCCAGTAGTTTACAGGGACTTTCGATCGAAAAACTGTTTTTT.

Ten or more counts support this clonotype. The chain uses TRBV7-9 and TRBJ2-1, with a tentative D call TRBD1 (5 bases). Germline V CDR1 and CDR2: SEHNR, FQNEAQ (reference sequence). Trimming cost V 5 bases and J 4 bases, with 15 bases left between them. The CDR3 is made up of 15 amino acids. For the CDR3, the DNA is TGTGCCAGCAGCCCCCGACTTGGGGCTTACAATGAGCAGTTCTTC. Residues: CASSPRLGAYNEQFF.

This clonotype was recorded at least ten times. The gene calls are TRBV7-9 and TRBJ1-1, with 9 nucleotides matching TRBD1. The V segment lost 5 bases and the J segment 4 bases; nucleotides outside the gene matches: 8. This CDR3 is built from 15 residues. CDR1 is SEHNR, CDR2 FQNEAQ, per germline (reference sequence). CDR3 in DNA: TGTGCCAGCAGCCCGCGGACAGGGGCGGTCACTGAAGCTTTCTTT. The encoded protein is CASSPRTGAVTEAFF.

This clonotype was detected ten times or more. CDR3 loop: CASSWFGWNYGYTF. The CDR3 coding sequence is TGTGCCAGCAGTTGGTTTGGTTGGAACTATGGCTACACCTTC. This sequence joins TRBV12-3 or TRBV12-4 and TRBJ1-2; D call uncertain. The CDR3 sequence is 14 residues long. V dropped 4 bases and J dropped 2 bases, with 11 bases sitting between them.

This clonotype was counted many times. J is TRBJ1-2 and V is TRBV12-3 or TRBV12-4; D gene unclear. This CDR3 has 13 amino acids. V lost 4 bases, J lost 6 bases, and 12 bases lay in between. The CDR3, as DNA: TGTGCCAGCAGTTCCGATGGGGTCAATGGCTACACCTTC. Its protein product is CASSSDGVNGYTF.

This clonotype appeared many times. This chain connects TRBV20-1 to TRBJ2-3, with 7 bases aligning to TRBD2. The CDR3 has 14 residues. Germline V gene data show CDR1 as DFQATT and CDR2 as SNEGSKA (reference sequence). V lost 5 bases, J lost 1 base, and 6 bases stayed unmatched. CDR3 in amino acids: CSAGPGGGTDTQYF. CDR3 nucleotide sequence: TGCAGTGCTGGTCCGGGGGGAGGCACAGATACGCAGTATTTT.

This clonotype showed up many times. The chain links TRBV5-1 to TRBJ1-6, with D possibly being TRBD1 (6 bases). Germline lookup yields CDR1 SGHRS and CDR2 YFSETQ. V was cut by 0 bases and J by 5 bases, with 9 bases left in between. The CDR3 has 15 amino acids. For the CDR3, the DNA is TGCGCCAGCAGCTTGGAACAGGGACATAATTCACCCCTCCACTTT. It yields the protein CASSLEQGHNSPLHF.

Only a few counts were recorded for this clonotype. This chain uses TRBV4-1 with TRBJ1-5; D gene uncertain. The CDR3 sequence is 15 residues long. V gave up 0 bases and J gave up 2 bases, with 8 bases separating them. Germline loops: CDR1 MGHRA, CDR2 YSYEKL. The CDR3 DNA sequence: TGCGCCAGCAGCCAAGACGGCGAAGGCAATCAGCCCCAGCATTTT. It codes for CASSQDGEGNQPQHF.

This clonotype was detected many times. This chain links TRBV18 with TRBJ2-1; D is unclear. Per the germline V gene, CDR1 is KGHSH and CDR2 is LQKENI. The CDR3 runs to 15 residues. V was trimmed by 5 bases and J by 0 bases, leaving 11 bases between them. The CDR3 DNA reads TGTGCCAGCTCATCGCGATCTAGCTCCTACAATGAGCAGTTCTTC. Amino acids: CASSSRSSSYNEQFF. Drawing the rest from reference TRBV18 and TRBJ2-1, the complete variable domain is NAGVMQNPRHLVRRRGQEARLRCSPMKGHSHVYWYRQLPEEGLKFMVYLQKENIIDESGMPKERFSAEFPKEGPSILRIQQVVRGDSAAYFCASSSRSSSYNEQFFGPGTRLTVL.

This clonotype showed up many times. The chain couples TRBV6-5 to TRBJ1-2, with unresolved D. V was pared by 0 bases and J by 8 bases, with 13 bases between. The CDR3 contains 14 residues. Germline CDR1 and CDR2: MNHEY and SVGAGI. The CDR3 spells CASSYSIGSWGYTF. In nucleotides, the CDR3 is TGTGCCAGCAGTTACTCGATCGGGAGCTGGGGCTACACCTTC.

This clonotype was counted ten times or more. This sequence joins TRBV7-9 and TRBJ2-7; D assignment may be TRBD1 or TRBD2 (5 bases each). Germline V gives CDR1 SEHNR, CDR2 FQNEAQ (reference sequence). The CDR3 is 12 residues long. The ends were cut back, 5 bases at V and 3 bases at J, with 8 bases in the middle. The CDR3 nucleotides read TGTGCCAGCAGCCCGGGACGCTACGAGCAGTACTTC. Residues: CASSPGRYEQYF.

This clonotype showed up many times. The V gene is TRBV7-6, the J gene TRBJ2-6, with D perhaps matching TRBD1 (5 bases). Germline V gene sequence: CDR1 SGHVS, CDR2 FNYEAQ. Trimming removed 2 bases at V and 4 bases at J, with 15 bases between. The CDR3 has 17 amino acids. This CDR3 reads CASSLSSPTAGANVLTF. DNA of the CDR3: TGTGCCAGCAGCTTATCTTCCCCGACAGCCGGGGCCAACGTCCTGACTTTC. Using reference TRBV7-6 and TRBJ2-6 for the parts outside the CDR3, the full variable domain is GAGVSQSPRYKVTKRGQDVALRCDPISGHVSLYWYRQALGQGPEFLTYFNYEAQQDKSGLPNDRFSAERPEGSISTLTIQRTEQRDSAMYRCASSLSSPTAGANVLTFGAGSRLTVL.

This clonotype was seen repeatedly, ten times or more. J is TRBJ2-2 and V is TRBV3-1; D gene unclear. The CDR3 is 15 amino acids. V was clipped by 1 base and J by 6 bases, with 12 bases between them. Germline CDR1 and CDR2: LGHDT and YNNKEL (reference sequence). CDR3 in amino acids: CASSQVTSGAGELFF. In nucleotides, the CDR3 is TGTGCCAGCAGCCAAGTTACGTCTGGGGCCGGGGAGCTGTTTTTT.

This clonotype has at least ten counts. This rearrangement joins TRBV18 to TRBJ1-2, with D perhaps TRBD1 (6 bases). V was cut by 0 bases and J by 0 bases, with 11 bases left in between. Germline CDR1 reads KGHSH; CDR2 reads LQKENI. This CDR3 comprises 16 residues. The CDR3 loop reads CASSPPSGASNYGYTF. The CDR3 bases are TGTGCCAGCTCACCACCATCGGGGGCCTCTAACTATGGCTACACCTTC. Filled out from reference TRBV18 and TRBJ1-2, the complete variable domain reads NAGVMQNPRHLVRRRGQEARLRCSPMKGHSHVYWYRQLPEEGLKFMVYLQKENIIDESGMPKERFSAEFPKEGPSILRIQQVVRGDSAAYFCASSPPSGASNYGYTFGSGTRLTVV.

V is TRBV2 and J is TRBJ1-2; possibly TRBD1 for D (6 bases). The CDR3 totals 15 residues. In germline, CDR1 is SNHLY, CDR2 FYNNEI. V shed 5 bases and J shed 4 bases, with 17 bases lying between them. The chain's CDR3 is CASSREQGDGYGYTF. Here the CDR3 DNA reads TGTGCCAGCAGTCGAGAACAGGGAGATGGCTATGGCTACACCTTC.

This clonotype occurred many times. The chain joins TRBV5-1 to TRBJ2-7, with D perhaps given as TRBD1 or TRBD2 (5 bases each). The CDR3 runs to 15 residues. The ends were cut back, 7 bases at V and 1 base at J, with 18 bases in the middle. The germline V gene encodes CDR1 SGHRS and CDR2 YFSETQ. Here the CDR3 reads CASHEPGRTSYEQYF. The DNA for the CDR3 is TGCGCCAGCCACGAACCGGGACGGACTTCCTACGAGCAGTACTTC.

For this clonotype: A single base separates this from a much larger clone, so it may be a read error. The chain is built from TRBV6-5 and TRBJ1-1, with D possibly being TRBD1 (5 bases). The V gene lost 6 bases and the J gene lost 10 bases, with 21 bases spanning the gap. The CDR3 contains 14 residues. CDR1 and CDR2 (germline): MNHEY, SVGAGI. DNA for the CDR3: TGTGCCAGCAGCTATTACGGGACCCTGGCTGGAGCTTTCTTT. Encoded protein: CASSYYGTLAGAFF.